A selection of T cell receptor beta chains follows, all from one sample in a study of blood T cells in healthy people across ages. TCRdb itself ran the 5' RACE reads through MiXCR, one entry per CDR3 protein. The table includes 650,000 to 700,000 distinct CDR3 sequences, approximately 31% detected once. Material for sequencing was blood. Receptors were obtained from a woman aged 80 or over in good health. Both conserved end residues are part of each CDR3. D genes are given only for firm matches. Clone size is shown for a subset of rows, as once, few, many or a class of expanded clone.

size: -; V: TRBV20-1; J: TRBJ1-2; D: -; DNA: TGCAGTGCTAGCGGGCGGACAGCCCTCTACTATGGCTACACCTTC; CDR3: CSASGRTALYYGYTF
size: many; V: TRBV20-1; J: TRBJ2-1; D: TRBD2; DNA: TGCAGTGCCGAACGGACTAGCGGGGGTGTCGAGCAGTTCTTC; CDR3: CSAERTSGGVEQFF
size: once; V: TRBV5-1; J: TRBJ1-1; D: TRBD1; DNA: TGCGCCAGCTCACAGGGGGCGAAGAGCACTGAAGCTTTCTTT; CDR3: CASSQGAKSTEAFF
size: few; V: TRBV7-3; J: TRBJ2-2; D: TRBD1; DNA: TGTGCCAGCAGCCCCCTGGAAGGGGGCTTCGGCGGGGAGCTGTTTTTT; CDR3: CASSPLEGGFGGELFF
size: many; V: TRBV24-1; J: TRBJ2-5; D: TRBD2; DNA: TGTGCCACCAGGCCTTCTAGCGGGGGACCCCAAGAGACCCAGTACTTC; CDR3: CATRPSSGGPQETQYF
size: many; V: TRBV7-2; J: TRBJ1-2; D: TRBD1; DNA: TGTGCCAGCAGCTTAGCCGCGACAGGGATCGTTGCGGATGGCTACACCTTC; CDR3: CASSLAATGIVADGYTF
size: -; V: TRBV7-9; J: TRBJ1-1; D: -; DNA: TGTGCCAACAGCCTCATCAGCACTGAAGCTTTCTTT; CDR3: CANSLISTEAFF
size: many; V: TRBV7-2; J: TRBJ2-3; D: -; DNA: TGTGCCAGCAGCTTAGAGGGCAGGGGATCAGATACGCAGTATTTT; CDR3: CASSLEGRGSDTQYF
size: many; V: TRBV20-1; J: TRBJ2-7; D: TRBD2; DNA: TGCAGTGCTAGAGACCCAACGGGACTAGCGATTCGCGAGCAGTACTTC; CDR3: CSARDPTGLAIREQYF
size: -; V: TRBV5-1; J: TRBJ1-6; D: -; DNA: TGCGCCAGCAGCTTGGAGGGCGCCAGCTCCTATAATTCACCCCTCCACTTT; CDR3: CASSLEGASSYNSPLHF
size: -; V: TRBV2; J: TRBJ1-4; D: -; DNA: TGTGCCGGCAGAAAGACAGTGAGGAGTGAAAAACTGTTTTTT; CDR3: CAGRKTVRSEKLFF
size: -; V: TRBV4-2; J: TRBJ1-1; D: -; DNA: TGTGCCAGCAGCCAAGATCGTCTAAGGGTCGCTGAAGCTTTCTTT; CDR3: CASSQDRLRVAEAFF
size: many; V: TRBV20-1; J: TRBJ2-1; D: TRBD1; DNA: TGCAGTGCTAGAGTGTCCCGGGACAGGGCACGTGGGGACAATGAGCAGTTCTTC; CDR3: CSARVSRDRARGDNEQFF
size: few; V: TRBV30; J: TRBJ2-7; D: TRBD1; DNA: TGTGCCTGGAGTGGCGGGACAGGGATTTACGAGCAGTACTTC; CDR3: CAWSGGTGIYEQYF
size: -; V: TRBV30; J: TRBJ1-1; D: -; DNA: TGTGCCTGGAGCGGATCCGCACTCCGGGACACTGAAGCTTTCTTT; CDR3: CAWSGSALRDTEAFF
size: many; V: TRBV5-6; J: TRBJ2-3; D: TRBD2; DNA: TGTGCCAGCAGCTTCGCGGGTTCTAGCGGTACAGATACGCAGTATTTT; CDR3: CASSFAGSSGTDTQYF
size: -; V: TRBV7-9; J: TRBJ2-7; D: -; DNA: TGTGCCAGCAGCTTAGTGTCAGGGTCTTCGGACCCCTACGAGCAGTACTTC; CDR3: CASSLVSGSSDPYEQYF
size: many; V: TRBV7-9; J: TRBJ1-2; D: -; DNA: TGTGCCAGCAGCTTAGTCAATCCTGGCGGCTACACCTTC; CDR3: CASSLVNPGGYTF
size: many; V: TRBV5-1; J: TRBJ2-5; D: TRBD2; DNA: TGCGCCAGCGGCCCGGGGGGGGCGTACCAAGAGACCCAGTACTTC; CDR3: CASGPGGAYQETQYF
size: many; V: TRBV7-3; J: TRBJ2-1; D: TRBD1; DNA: TGTGCCAGCAGTCCGCTTTTGGGGACAGGGGGTTTGAGGAATGTGGGTGAGCAGTTCTTC; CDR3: CASSPLLGTGGLRNVGEQFF
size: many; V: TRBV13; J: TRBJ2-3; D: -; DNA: TGTGCCAGCAGGCGCAGGGACACAGATACGCAGTATTTT; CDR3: CASRRRDTDTQYF
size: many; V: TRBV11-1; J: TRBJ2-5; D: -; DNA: TGTGCCAGCAGCCGCGAGGGGACCTATCAGACCCAGTACTTC; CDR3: CASSREGTYQTQYF
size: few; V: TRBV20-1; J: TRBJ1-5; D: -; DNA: TGTAGTGCCGCCAGGGCCGGTCAGCCCCAGCATTTT; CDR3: CSAARAGQPQHF
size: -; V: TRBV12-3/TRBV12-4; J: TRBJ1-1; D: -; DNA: TGTGCCAGCAGTTCAGGGGTCATGAACACTGAAGCTTTCTTT; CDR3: CASSSGVMNTEAFF
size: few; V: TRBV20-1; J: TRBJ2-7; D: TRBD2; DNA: TGCAGTGCTCCGATGCGGGGAGGGTACGAGCAGTACTTC; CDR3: CSAPMRGGYEQYF
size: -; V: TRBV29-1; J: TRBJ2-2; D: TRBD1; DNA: TGCAGCGTTCGGGACAGGGTAGGGTACACCGGGGAGCTGTTTTTT; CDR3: CSVRDRVGYTGELFF
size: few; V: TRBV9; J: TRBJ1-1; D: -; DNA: TGTGCCAGCAGCGTGCTTTCGGGACCGCGGGGCACTGAAGCTTTCTTT; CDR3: CASSVLSGPRGTEAFF
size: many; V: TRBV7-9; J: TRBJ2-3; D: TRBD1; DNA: TGTGCCAGCAGCTCCATACAGGGGGCTACAGATACGCAGTATTTT; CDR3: CASSSIQGATDTQYF
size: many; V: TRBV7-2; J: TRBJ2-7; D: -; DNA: TGTGCCAGCAGCAAAGACAGGAGCCGGGACGAGCAGTACTTC; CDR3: CASSKDRSRDEQYF
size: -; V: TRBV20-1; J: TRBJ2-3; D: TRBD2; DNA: TGCAGTGCCTCTCCCGGACTAGCGGGGGGGATGAGCAACACAGATACGCAGTATTTT; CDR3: CSASPGLAGGMSNTDTQYF